The next 19 T cell receptor beta chains were all read from a single sample in a study of T cells in localized non-small cell lung cancer. Some clones are missing from TCRdb's copy, which holds only in-frame ones; the method was immunoSEQ multiplex PCR. This table holds around 19,000 clones, about 89% found once. Sample: peripheral blood, taken before any cancer treatment. The receptors derive from a woman aged 40 to 75 with stage I lung adenocarcinoma.

The chain carries TRBV6-5 and TRBJ2-1; D may correspond to TRBD1 or TRBD2 (5 bases each). Germline values: CDR1 MNHEY, CDR2 SVGAGI. The CDR3 is 16 amino acids. Trimming left V 0 bases short and J 6 bases short, with 15 bases between. The CDR3 reads CASSYSGTREGNEQFF. CDR3 nucleotides: TGTGCCAGCAGTTACTCCGGGACCAGGGAAGGCAATGAGCAGTTCTTC.

This clone came up a few times. The genes are TRBV28 and TRBJ1-4, with TRBD1 matching 7 bases. The CDR3 sequence is 15 residues long. CDR1 is MDHEN and CDR2 is SYDVKM in the germline V gene. J gave up 5 bases and V 4 bases, and 7 bases lay outside the gene matches. The CDR3 region has the DNA TGTGCCAGCAGTTCTTTCAGGGGGTTGAATGAAAAACTGTTTTTT. Amino acid sequence: CASSSFRGLNEKLFF.

The chain is built from TRBV9 and TRBJ2-7; 7 positions agree with TRBD1. Germline values: CDR1 SGDLS, CDR2 YYNGEE. Losses at the gene ends were 0 bases for V and 6 bases for J; bases not matched to a gene: 3. The CDR3 consists of 13 residues. CDR3 amino acids: CASSVEKGAEQYF. CDR3 bases: TGTGCCAGCAGCGTAGAAAAGGGGGCCGAGCAGTACTTC.

This sequence joins TRBV11-2 and TRBJ2-3, with D possibly being TRBD2 (6 bases). The ends were cut back, 5 bases at V and 5 bases at J, with 14 bases in the middle. Germline V gene sequence: CDR1 SGHAT, CDR2 FQNNGV. The CDR3 spans 14 residues. CDR3 sequence reads: CASSASGVGDTQYF. CDR3 bases: TGTGCCAGCAGCGCATCGGGAGTGGGAGATACGCAGTATTTT.

This clone was observed a single time. The CDR3 loop reads CASSRGQNNEQFF. In DNA form, the CDR3 reads TGTGCCAGCAGTCGGGGACAGAACAATGAGCAGTTCTTC. The chain uses TRBV11-3 and TRBJ2-1; 7 bases line up with TRBD1. V was clipped by 6 bases and J by 5 bases; unmatched bases: 4. The CDR3 length is 13 residues. From germline, CDR1 is SGHNT and CDR2 YENEEA.

V usage is TRBV29-1 and J usage is TRBJ2-3, with D perhaps matching TRBD1 (6 bases). V lost 6 bases to trimming and J lost 0 bases, with 13 bases between them. This CDR3 spans 14 amino acids. Germline V gene data show CDR1 as SQVTM and CDR2 as ANQGSEA. The CDR3 is CSVEQGRSTDTQYF. The CDR3 bases are TGCAGCGTGGAACAGGGAAGGAGCACAGATACGCAGTATTTT.

V and J are TRBV18 and TRBJ2-5, with 10 nucleotides matching TRBD1. This CDR3 region has 17 residues. V trimming: 0 bases; J trimming: 4 bases; junction bases outside the gene matches: 8. Per the germline V gene, CDR1 is KGHSH and CDR2 is LQKENI. CDR3 DNA sequence: TGTGCCAGCTCACCACCTAACCGGGACAGGGGAAGAGAGACCCAGTACTTC. Amino acid sequence: CASSPPNRDRGRETQYF.

The genes are TRBV28 and TRBJ1-5; 9 bases match TRBD1. The CDR3 is made up of 17 amino acids. Germline loops: CDR1 MDHEN, CDR2 SYDVKM. V was clipped by 2 bases and J by 2 bases; unmatched bases: 7. The CDR3, as DNA: TGTGCCAGCAGTTTACCCCCGGGACAGGGTGGCAATCAGCCCCAGCATTTT. This translates into CASSLPPGQGGNQPQHF.

The rearrangement links TRBV19 to TRBJ2-6; no clear D gene. The CDR3 has 17 amino acids. The ends were cut back, 5 bases at V and 2 bases at J, with 16 bases in the middle. The V gene's germline CDR1 is LNHDA and CDR2 SQIVND (reference sequence). Written as DNA, the CDR3 is TGTGCCAGTAGTTTCCCAGGACGACTTACTGGGGCCAACGTCCTGACTTTC. It is translated as CASSFPGRLTGANVLTF.

The J gene is TRBJ1-2, the V gene TRBV6-6; D unresolved. Per the germline V gene, CDR1 is MNHNY and CDR2 is SVGAGI (reference sequence). This CDR3 region has 13 residues. Between the trimmed V and J ends, which lost 3 bases and 8 bases, there was a span of 13 bases. The CDR3: CASSYGWGSGYTF. The CDR3 nucleotides read TGTGCCAGCAGTTATGGGTGGGGATCCGGCTACACCTTC.

As concerns this clone: Other DNA sequences within the sample encode an identical CDR3. The gene calls are TRBV30 and TRBJ2-4; D is uncertain. Trimming took off 2 bases at V and 4 bases at J, with 3 bases between the two ends. CDR1 is GTSNPN and CDR2 is SVGIG in the germline V gene (reference sequence). This CDR3 has 11 amino acids. The CDR3, as DNA: TGTGCCTGGAGTCAGAAAAACATTCAGTACTTC. The encoded protein is CAWSQKNIQYF.

The chain uses TRBV10-1 and TRBJ1-2, with D tentatively TRBD1 (6 bases). This CDR3 is 12 amino acids long. The V gene's germline CDR1 is WNHNN and CDR2 SYGVQD (reference sequence). V was trimmed by 8 bases and J by 3 bases, leaving 10 bases between them. The CDR3 here is CASGSGDYGYTF. In DNA form, the CDR3 reads TGCGCCAGCGGGTCAGGGGACTATGGCTACACCTTC.

The chain couples TRBV5-3 to TRBJ1-4; D is ambiguous. TRBV5-3 is assigned to the ORF class and has an uncertain function. V was shortened by 5 bases and J by 0 bases, with 11 bases between the two germline ends. The length of the CDR3 is 15 residues. CDR3 DNA: TGTGCCAGAAGTGGGGAGTGTGCAACTAATGAAAAACTGTTTTTT. It is translated as CARSGECATNEKLFF.

This clone has only a few counts. The rearrangement uses TRBV13 and TRBJ2-7; TRBD2 matches at 7 bases. Germline trimming cut 5 bases from V and 3 bases from J; bases unmatched to any gene: 7. This CDR3 is built from 14 residues. CDR1 PRHDT and CDR2 FYEKMQ come from the germline V gene (reference sequence). CDR3 protein: CASSPREGSYEQYF. The CDR3 DNA is TGTGCCAGCAGCCCAAGGGAGGGGAGCTACGAGCAGTACTTC. The variable domain in full, completed from reference TRBV13 and TRBJ2-7, reads AAGVIQSPRHLIKEKRETATLKCYPIPRHDTVYWYQQGPGQDPQFLISFYEKMQSDKGSIPDRFSAQQFSDYHSELNMSSLELGDSALYFCASSPREGSYEQYFGPGTRLTVT.

V is TRBV19 and J is TRBJ2-5; 9 nucleotides match TRBD2. Trimming at V came to 0 bases and at J to 5 bases, leaving 13 bases not matched to a gene. The CDR3 has 18 amino acids. Germline CDR1 and CDR2: LNHDA and SQIVND (reference sequence). In nucleotides, the CDR3 is TGTGCCAGTAGTATAGAGGGACTAGCACGAGGGGTAGGGGAGACCCAGTACTTC. Its translation is CASSIEGLARGVGETQYF.

This clone was seen once. This rearrangement joins TRBV4-1 to TRBJ1-6; no clear D gene. Germline-derived CDR1 and CDR2 are MGHRA and YSYEKL. Trimming pared 0 bases from V and 7 bases from J, leaving 10 bases between. The CDR3 contains 15 residues. CDR3 nucleotides: TGCGCCAGCAGCCAAGAGGACCAGGTGAATTCACCCCTCCACTTT. This encodes CASSQEDQVNSPLHF.

This clone was picked up one time. Written as DNA, the CDR3 is TGTGCCAGCTCCCAGGGACAGGGTGATAATTCACCCCTCCACTTT. Translating it yields CASSQGQGDNSPLHF. The chain links TRBV18 to TRBJ1-6; TRBD1 matches at 9 bases. V lost 6 bases and J lost 5; bases outside the gene matches: 5. The germline V gene has CDR1 KGHSH and CDR2 LQKENI. The CDR3 loop spans 15 amino acids.

This chain joins TRBV9 and TRBJ2-1; 8 positions match TRBD2. V trimming: 4 bases; J trimming: 5 bases; junction bases outside the gene matches: 5. This CDR3 contains 14 residues. Germline CDR1 reads SGDLS; CDR2 reads YYNGEE. CDR3: CASSYGGANNEQFF. CDR3 in DNA: TGTGCCAGCAGCTACGGGGGGGCCAACAATGAGCAGTTCTTC.

This clone has just a few counts. This chain links TRBV5-5 with TRBJ1-1, with D hard to call. CDR1 and CDR2 (germline): SGHKS, YYEKEE (reference sequence). The CDR3 extends over 16 amino acids. Trimming left V 1 base short and J 5 bases short, with 18 bases between. In nucleotides, the CDR3 is TGTGCCAGCAGCTTGATTAGCGGCCGAGCTAATACTGAAGCTTTCTTT. Translated: CASSLISGRANTEAFF.